This entry features one T cell receptor (beta chain) sequence. Its target is not known. This sample was taken from a study of early T cells in non-severe SARS-CoV-2 infection. Findings and caveats of the study: VDJdb matching favored anti-spike CD8 responses, missing private and CD4 specificities.

The TCR library protocol attached unique molecular identifiers to the individual cDNA molecules. Via MiXCR, TCRdb re-called the 5' RACE reads, giving one row per CDR3 protein. The sample has roughly 86,000 distinct CDR3 sequences; roughly 5.7% are singletons. Specimen: whole blood. The receptor was derived from an adult who was a healthcare worker with PCR-confirmed SARS-CoV-2 infection or an uninfected control (not recorded which).

The CDR3 region is CASSYSGGGNTGELFF. CDR3 DNA sequence: TGTGCCAGCAGTTACTCAGGCGGGGGAAACACCGGGGAGCTGTTTTTT. The V call is TRBV6-6, the J call TRBJ2-2; 7 nucleotides line up with TRBD2. J was trimmed by 2 bases and V by 0 bases; bases with no gene match: 3. CDR3 length: 16 residues. CDR1 MNHNY and CDR2 SVGAGI come from the germline V gene (reference sequence).